The rows below give T cell receptor beta chains drawn from one sample of a study of T cells in Graves' hyperthyroidism and ophthalmopathy. TCRdb re-called the multiplex PCR reads with MiXCR, one entry per CDR3 protein. Among more than 100,000 distinct CDR3 sequences listed, about 50% were seen once. The material sequenced was blood. The receptors originated from a man between 35 and 55 years old with Graves' hyperthyroidism. The CDR3 runs from the conserved cysteine through the conserved F or W.

J gene	V gene	CDR3 protein
TRBJ1-5	TRBV10-2	CASSYSIGSGQPQRF
TRBJ2-7	TRBV20-1	CSASGAGYYEQYF
TRBJ1-1	TRBV13	CASSLRGQLNAEAFF
TRBJ2-7	TRBV30	CACLRDYEQYF
TRBJ2-3	TRBV24-1	CATSLAGGGTDTQYF
TRBJ2-7	TRBV18	CASSASGTGPYEQYF
TRBJ1-6	TRBV10-1	CASSGGNSPLHF
TRBJ2-7	TRBV20-1	CSATGRGVSGWNSYEQYF
TRBJ1-1	TRBV6-6	CASSVTGDRPEAFF
TRBJ1-1	TRBV12-3/TRBV12-4	CASSLGVNYGYNTEAFF
TRBJ2-1	TRBV5-5	CASSPGLAGVVYNEQFF
TRBJ2-7	TRBV20-1	CSARSLQTYEQYF
TRBJ1-1	TRBV2	CASRVGPGYEAFF
TRBJ2-1	TRBV11-1	CASSPRLAGGDNEQFF
TRBJ1-5	TRBV7-7	CASSLQHTGWGAHGNQPQHF
TRBJ1-2	TRBV2	CASSETAQGYTF
TRBJ2-1	TRBV15	CATSRDGTGVEQFF
TRBJ2-7	TRBV7-9	CATEIGEQYF
TRBJ2-3	TRBV6-6	CASSLALARRASSTDTQYF
TRBJ2-3	TRBV20-1	CSARDPGPGGGTDTQYF
TRBJ2-1	TRBV7-9	CATKGGPYNEQFF
TRBJ1-5	TRBV6-1	CASSEAREQPQHF
TRBJ1-5	TRBV20-1	CSARTGAAGETQHF
TRBJ1-1	TRBV20-1	CSAYEGTGLGTEAFF
TRBJ2-7	TRBV10-3	CAIRGGPGLAGGAYEQYF
TRBJ2-1	TRBV11-2	CASSLGTGGVSNEQFF
TRBJ2-1	TRBV20-1	CSAPGGLVLGGTYNEQFF
TRBJ2-7	TRBV5-5	CASSFRGDPYEQYF
TRBJ2-3	TRBV7-8	CASSLARLFSTDTQYF
TRBJ2-3	TRBV2	CASTWDSTDTQYF
TRBJ2-2	TRBV19	CASSSGLLPITGELFF
TRBJ1-1	TRBV2	CASSGAKTTEAFF
TRBJ2-5	TRBV7-8	CASSLGDDQPQYF
TRBJ2-2	TRBV20-1	CSATPLAVNTGELFF
TRBJ1-5	TRBV6-1	CASSESASWSQPQHF
TRBJ2-5	TRBV12-3/TRBV12-4	CASSQTVAETQYF
TRBJ1-5	TRBV5-1	CASSLGPELYQPQHF
TRBJ2-7	TRBV20-1	CSARGGRLSYEQYF